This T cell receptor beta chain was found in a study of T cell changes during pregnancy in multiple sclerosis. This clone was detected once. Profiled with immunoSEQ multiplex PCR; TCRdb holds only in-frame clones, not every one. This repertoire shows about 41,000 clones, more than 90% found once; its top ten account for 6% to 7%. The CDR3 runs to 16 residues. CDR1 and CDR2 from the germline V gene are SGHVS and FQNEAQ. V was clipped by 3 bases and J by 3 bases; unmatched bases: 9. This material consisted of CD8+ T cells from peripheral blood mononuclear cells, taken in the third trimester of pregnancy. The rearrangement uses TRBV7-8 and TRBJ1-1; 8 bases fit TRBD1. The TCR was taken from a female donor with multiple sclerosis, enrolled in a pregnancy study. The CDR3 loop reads CASSFIQGEQDTEAFF. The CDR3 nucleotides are TGTGCCAGCAGCTTTATACAGGGGGAACAGGACACTGAAGCTTTCTTT.